This T cell receptor (beta chain) was recovered during a study of identifying expanded T cells in peripheral blood. Looked up from germline, CDR1 is MDHEN and CDR2 is SYDVKM. V lost 6 bases and J 4 bases, leaving 10 bases between the germline ends. The CDR3 totals 14 residues. The protocol was immunoSEQ multiplex PCR, while the TCRdb copy is restricted to in-frame clones and leaves out a portion. The sample has more than 95,000 clones; approximately 80% are singletons. A single count supports this clone. Source material: blood. This chain links TRBV28 with TRBJ1-6; D perhaps matches TRBD1 (5 bases). The source is a person aged 18-70 years in good health. This chain's CDR3 is CASRTGTYNSPLHF. Written as DNA, the CDR3 is TGTGCCAGCAGAACCGGGACGTATAATTCACCCCTCCACTTT.